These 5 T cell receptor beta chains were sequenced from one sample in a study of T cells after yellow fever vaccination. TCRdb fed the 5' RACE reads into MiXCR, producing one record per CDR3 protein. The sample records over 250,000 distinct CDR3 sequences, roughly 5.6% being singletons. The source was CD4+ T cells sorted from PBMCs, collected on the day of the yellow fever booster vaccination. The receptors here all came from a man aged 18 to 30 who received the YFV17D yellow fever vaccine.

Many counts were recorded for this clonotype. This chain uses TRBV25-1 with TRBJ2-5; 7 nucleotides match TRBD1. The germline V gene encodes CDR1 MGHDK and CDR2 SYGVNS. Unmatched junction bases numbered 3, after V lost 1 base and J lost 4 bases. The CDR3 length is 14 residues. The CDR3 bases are TGTGCCAGCAGTGAATTTTACAGGGGAGAGACCCAGTACTTC. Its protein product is CASSEFYRGETQYF.

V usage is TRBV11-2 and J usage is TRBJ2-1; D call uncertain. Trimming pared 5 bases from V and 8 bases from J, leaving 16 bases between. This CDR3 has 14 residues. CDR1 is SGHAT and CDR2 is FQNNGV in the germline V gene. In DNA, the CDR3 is TGTGCCAGCAGCCCGCGAGACCCAAGCCATGAGCAGTTCTTC. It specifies CASSPRDPSHEQFF.

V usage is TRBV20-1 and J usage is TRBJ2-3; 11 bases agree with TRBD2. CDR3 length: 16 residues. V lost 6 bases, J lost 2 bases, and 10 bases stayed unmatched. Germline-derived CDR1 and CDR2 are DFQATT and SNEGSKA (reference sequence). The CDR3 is CSAGPGTSGNTDTQYF. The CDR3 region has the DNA TGCAGTGCAGGACCAGGGACTAGCGGAAACACAGATACGCAGTATTTT.

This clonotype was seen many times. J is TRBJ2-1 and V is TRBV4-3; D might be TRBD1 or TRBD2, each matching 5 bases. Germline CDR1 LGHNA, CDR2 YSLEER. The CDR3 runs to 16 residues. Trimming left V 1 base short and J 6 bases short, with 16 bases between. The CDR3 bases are TGCGCCAGCAGCCAAGTGAAGGGGAGCTATCCCAATGAGCAGTTCTTC. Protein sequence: CASSQVKGSYPNEQFF.

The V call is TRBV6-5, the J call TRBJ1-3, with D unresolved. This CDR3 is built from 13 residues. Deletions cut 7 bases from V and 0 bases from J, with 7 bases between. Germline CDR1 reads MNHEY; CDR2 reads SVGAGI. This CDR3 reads CASKLISGNTIYF. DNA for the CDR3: TGTGCCAGCAAACTGATCTCTGGAAACACCATATATTTT.